This TCR beta chain stems from a study of T cells in Graves' hyperthyroidism and ophthalmopathy. CDR1 is SGHDT and CDR2 is YYEEEE in the germline V gene. With 3 bases removed from V and 1 base from J, the gap between germline ends came to 11 bases. The CDR3 length is 15 residues. Study-wide points: Ophthalmopathy, as predicted by the model, came a median 6.5 months after the prediction. Among clonotypes expanded in thyroid above 0.001, most were also found in blood.

With respect to this clonotype: Its specificity is not known.

Researchers took RNA transcripts and amplified the TCR beta CDR3 regions from them. The study used the HTBI primer set for a first-round RT-PCR of the TCR CDR3. MiXCR, run by TCRdb on the multiplex PCR reads, gives a single entry per CDR3 protein. The sample consists of around 690,000 distinct CDR3 sequences, 15% to 20% of them appearing once. V gene TRBV5-6 combines with J gene TRBJ2-1; the D gene is possibly TRBD2 (5 bases). The source of this sequence is a man in his forties or fifties with Graves' hyperthyroidism. Sequenced: blood. DNA of the CDR3: TGTGCCAGCAGCTCTAGCTTTTATTCCTACAATGAGCAGTTCTTC. Amino acid sequence: CASSSSFYSYNEQFF.